This T cell receptor beta chain was obtained from a study of cytomegalovirus exposure and HLA in healthy donors. Study-level findings and limits: The study listed about 150 cytomegalovirus-associated TCR beta chains. Diagnosis of cytomegalovirus status made by the classifier reportedly showed high specificity and sensitivity.

Produced via immunoSEQ multiplex PCR; TCRdb's table is partial and in-frame only. The sample has 97,000 or so clones, less than 90% seen once. This clone was observed a single time. Its target is not known. The sequence was collected from a young man in good health and CMV-seropositive. Sequences were obtained from PBMCs.

DNA for the CDR3: TGTGCCAGCAGCAGGGGGGACAGGGGAACGGCTGAAGCTTTCTTT. This gives the protein CASSRGDRGTAEAFF. V and J are TRBV7-2 and TRBJ1-1; TRBD1 matches 10 bases. V lost 5 bases and J lost 6; bases outside the gene matches: 9. The CDR3 contains 15 residues. Germline V gene lookup returns CDR1 SGHTA and CDR2 FQGNSA.